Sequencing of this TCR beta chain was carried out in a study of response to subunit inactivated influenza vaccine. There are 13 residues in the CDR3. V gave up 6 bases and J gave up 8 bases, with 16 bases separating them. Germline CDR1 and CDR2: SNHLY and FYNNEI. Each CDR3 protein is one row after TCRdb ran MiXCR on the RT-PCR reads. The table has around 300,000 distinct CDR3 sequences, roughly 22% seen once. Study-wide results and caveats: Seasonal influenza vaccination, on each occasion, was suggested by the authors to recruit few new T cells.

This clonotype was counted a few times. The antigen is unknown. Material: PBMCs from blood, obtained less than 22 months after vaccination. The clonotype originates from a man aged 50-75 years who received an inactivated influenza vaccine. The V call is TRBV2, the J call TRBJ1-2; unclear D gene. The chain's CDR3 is CASRPQSREGYTF. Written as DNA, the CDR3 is TGTGCCAGCAGACCACAGTCAAGAGAGGGCTACACCTTC.